Listed below are T cell receptor beta chains from one sample, sequenced in a study of CD8+ T cells in alopecia areata. Some clones are missing from TCRdb's copy, which holds only in-frame ones; the method was immunoSEQ multiplex PCR. The sample yields tens of thousands of clones, around 71% seen once. The specimen comprised CD8+ T cells sorted from blood, sampled at approximately week 44, from a patient treated with tofacitinib. The source is a human donor with alopecia areata. Each CDR3 is given with its conserved first and last residue.

j_call: TRBJ1-5
v_call: TRBV6-6
cdr3_aa: CASSDSTGGNQPQHF

j_call: TRBJ1-2
v_call: TRBV30
cdr3_aa: CAWTGGNYGYTF

j_call: TRBJ1-2
v_call: TRBV30
cdr3_aa: CAWKTPGGSYGYTF

j_call: TRBJ2-7
v_call: TRBV4-3
cdr3_aa: CASSQGVTGLYEQYF

j_call: TRBJ2-1
v_call: TRBV5-6
cdr3_aa: CASSPGQGSYNEQFF

j_call: TRBJ2-2
v_call: TRBV12-5
cdr3_aa: CASGLPGTGNTGELFF

j_call: TRBJ1-5
v_call: TRBV5-6
cdr3_aa: CASSFRDNQPQHF

j_call: TRBJ2-1
v_call: TRBV27
cdr3_aa: CASRTYRDDEQFF

j_call: TRBJ1-2
v_call: TRBV7-9
cdr3_aa: CASSLVTQRDGYTF

j_call: TRBJ2-5
v_call: TRBV7-8
cdr3_aa: CASSSDRGGETQYF

j_call: TRBJ2-2
v_call: TRBV29-1
cdr3_aa: CSVPGGTGELFF

j_call: TRBJ2-3
v_call: TRBV6-6
cdr3_aa: CASSPIRQGVSDTQYF

j_call: TRBJ2-1
v_call: TRBV29-1
cdr3_aa: CSTSGTSGGADENEQFF

j_call: TRBJ2-1
v_call: TRBV29-1
cdr3_aa: CSPRGGRGEQFF

j_call: TRBJ2-2
v_call: TRBV2
cdr3_aa: CASSDANTGELFF

j_call: TRBJ2-3
v_call: TRBV6-4
cdr3_aa: CASSDSPRASTDTQYF

j_call: TRBJ2-3
v_call: TRBV6-6
cdr3_aa: CASRVADTQYF

j_call: TRBJ2-2
v_call: TRBV29-1
cdr3_aa: CSVVGVRTGELFF

j_call: TRBJ2-5
v_call: TRBV25-1
cdr3_aa: CASIGQSAETQYF

j_call: TRBJ2-5
v_call: TRBV29-1
cdr3_aa: CSVPHPASRKETQYF

j_call: TRBJ2-1
v_call: TRBV7-8
cdr3_aa: CASSGRGSPPYNEQFF

j_call: TRBJ2-7
v_call: TRBV5-6
cdr3_aa: CASSFSYEQYF

j_call: TRBJ1-1
v_call: TRBV4-3
cdr3_aa: CASSQDRGGSTEAFF

j_call: TRBJ2-7
v_call: TRBV30
cdr3_aa: CAWSRGDPPYEQYF

j_call: TRBJ2-3
v_call: TRBV11-1
cdr3_aa: CASSVKRGKDTQYF

j_call: TRBJ2-1
v_call: TRBV25-1
cdr3_aa: CASSELGGGYNEQFF

j_call: TRBJ2-2
v_call: TRBV19
cdr3_aa: CASSWVNTGELFF

j_call: TRBJ2-3
v_call: TRBV30
cdr3_aa: CAWQTDTQYF

j_call: TRBJ1-2
v_call: TRBV11-2
cdr3_aa: CASSLGTGDGYTF

j_call: TRBJ2-1
v_call: TRBV5-6
cdr3_aa: CASSLAGTSRNEQFF

j_call: TRBJ1-4
v_call: TRBV4-2
cdr3_aa: CASSPDGLWQDTEKLFF

j_call: TRBJ2-3
v_call: TRBV9
cdr3_aa: CASSVPAGRAADTQYF

j_call: TRBJ1-2
v_call: TRBV29-1
cdr3_aa: CSVWTGVGYTF

j_call: TRBJ2-7
v_call: TRBV29-1
cdr3_aa: CSVVWATGEQYF

j_call: TRBJ1-2
v_call: TRBV27
cdr3_aa: CASRTGQPKGNYGYTF

j_call: TRBJ2-5
v_call: TRBV27
cdr3_aa: CASSLKVGNQETQYF

j_call: TRBJ2-1
v_call: TRBV2
cdr3_aa: CASGGLARDEQFF

j_call: TRBJ2-3
v_call: TRBV9
cdr3_aa: CASSVGTSPDTQYF

j_call: TRBJ1-3
v_call: TRBV29-1
cdr3_aa: CSVASSSGNTIYF

j_call: TRBJ2-1
v_call: TRBV7-9
cdr3_aa: CASSSRGALPTNEQFF

j_call: TRBJ2-3
v_call: TRBV7-3
cdr3_aa: CASSLIAGGGEGTDTQYF

j_call: TRBJ2-2
v_call: TRBV27
cdr3_aa: CASGIQGAGGELFF

j_call: TRBJ2-5
v_call: TRBV11-2
cdr3_aa: CASRETGPLWETQYF

j_call: TRBJ2-7
v_call: TRBV14
cdr3_aa: CASSQQGQGWREQYF

j_call: TRBJ2-3
v_call: TRBV9
cdr3_aa: CASSPRKDTQYF

j_call: TRBJ2-5
v_call: TRBV27
cdr3_aa: CASRLSGYQETQYF

j_call: TRBJ1-2
v_call: TRBV29-1
cdr3_aa: CSVEDERGAIFGYTF

j_call: TRBJ2-1
v_call: TRBV27
cdr3_aa: CASERLAGGQGQFF

j_call: TRBJ1-2
v_call: TRBV2
cdr3_aa: CASLSLGHLTGGHGYTF

j_call: TRBJ2-2
v_call: TRBV29-1
cdr3_aa: CSVLGGRGELFF

j_call: TRBJ1-2
v_call: TRBV19
cdr3_aa: CASGQGAAGYTF

j_call: TRBJ1-1
v_call: TRBV2
cdr3_aa: CASSRGVPKGMGVNTEAFF

j_call: TRBJ1-5
v_call: TRBV19
cdr3_aa: CASSRLWGDSNQPQHF

j_call: TRBJ2-1
v_call: TRBV4-1
cdr3_aa: CASSQGGLLIDEQFF

j_call: TRBJ2-2
v_call: TRBV19
cdr3_aa: CASNSRGPNTGELFF

j_call: TRBJ2-1
v_call: TRBV11-3
cdr3_aa: CASSPSAYEQFF

j_call: TRBJ2-3
v_call: TRBV9
cdr3_aa: CASSATTRSTDTQYF